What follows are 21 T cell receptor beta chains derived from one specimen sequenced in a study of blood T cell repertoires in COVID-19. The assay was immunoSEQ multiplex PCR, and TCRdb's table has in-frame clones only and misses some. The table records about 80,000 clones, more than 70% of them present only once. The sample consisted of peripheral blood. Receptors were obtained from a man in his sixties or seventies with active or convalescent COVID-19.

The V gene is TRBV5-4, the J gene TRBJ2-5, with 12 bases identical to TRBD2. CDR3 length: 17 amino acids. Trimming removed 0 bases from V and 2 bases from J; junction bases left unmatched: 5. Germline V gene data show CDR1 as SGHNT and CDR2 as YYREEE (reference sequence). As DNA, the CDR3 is TGTGCCAGCAGCTTGGGAGGACTAGCGGGATTTCAAGAGACCCAGTACTTC. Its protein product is CASSLGGLAGFQETQYF.

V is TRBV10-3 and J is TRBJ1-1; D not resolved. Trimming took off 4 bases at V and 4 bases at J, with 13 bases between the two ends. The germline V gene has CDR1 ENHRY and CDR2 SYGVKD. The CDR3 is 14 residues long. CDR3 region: CAISGEGDPTEAFF. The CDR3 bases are TGTGCCATCAGTGGGGAGGGCGACCCCACTGAAGCTTTCTTT.

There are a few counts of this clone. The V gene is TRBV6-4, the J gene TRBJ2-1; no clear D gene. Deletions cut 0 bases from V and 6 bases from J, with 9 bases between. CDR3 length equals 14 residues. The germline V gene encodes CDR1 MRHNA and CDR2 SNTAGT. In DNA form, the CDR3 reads TGTGCCAGCAGTGACTCGATTGACACCAATGAGCAGTTCTTC. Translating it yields CASSDSIDTNEQFF.

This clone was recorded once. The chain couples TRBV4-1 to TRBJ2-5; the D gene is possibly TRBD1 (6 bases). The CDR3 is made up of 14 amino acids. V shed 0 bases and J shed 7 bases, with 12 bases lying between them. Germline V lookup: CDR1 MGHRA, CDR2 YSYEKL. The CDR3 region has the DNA TGCGCCAGCAGCCAAGATACAGGGACGGGGACCCAGTACTTC. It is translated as CASSQDTGTGTQYF.

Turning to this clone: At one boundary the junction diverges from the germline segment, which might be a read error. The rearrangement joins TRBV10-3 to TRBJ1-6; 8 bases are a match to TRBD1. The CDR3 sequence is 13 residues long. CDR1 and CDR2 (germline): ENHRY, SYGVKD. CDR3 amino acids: CAFRQGWNSPLHF. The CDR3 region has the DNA TGTGCCTTCAGACAGGGGTGGAATTCACCCCTCCACTTT.

In DNA, the CDR3 is TGTGCCAGCTATAGACAGGGAAGAGATACGCAGTATTTT. Protein product: CASYRQGRDTQYF. The gene calls are TRBV6-5 and TRBJ2-3; 7 bases are shared with TRBD1. There are 13 residues in the CDR3. Germline V lookup: CDR1 MNHEY, CDR2 SVGAGI. The V gene end was trimmed by 8 bases and the J gene end by 5 bases; junction bases not matched to a gene: 7.

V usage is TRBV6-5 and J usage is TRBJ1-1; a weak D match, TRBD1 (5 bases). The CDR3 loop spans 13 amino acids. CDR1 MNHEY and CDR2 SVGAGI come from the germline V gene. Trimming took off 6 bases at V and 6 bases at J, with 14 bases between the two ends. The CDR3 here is CASRRTGLSEAFF. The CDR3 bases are TGTGCCAGCAGACGCACGGGACTCTCTGAAGCTTTCTTT.

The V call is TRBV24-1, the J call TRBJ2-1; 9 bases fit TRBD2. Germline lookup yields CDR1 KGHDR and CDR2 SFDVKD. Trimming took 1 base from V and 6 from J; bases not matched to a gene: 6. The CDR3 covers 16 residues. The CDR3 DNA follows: TGTGCCACCAGTGATTTAAGCGGGGGGTTAGTCAATGAGCAGTTCTTC. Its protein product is CATSDLSGGLVNEQFF.

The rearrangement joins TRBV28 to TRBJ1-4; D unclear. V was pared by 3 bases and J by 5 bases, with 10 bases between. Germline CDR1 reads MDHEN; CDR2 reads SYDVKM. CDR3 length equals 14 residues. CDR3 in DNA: TGTGCCAGCAGTTTTCCGCCGGGGAATGAAAAACTGTTTTTT. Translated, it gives CASSFPPGNEKLFF.

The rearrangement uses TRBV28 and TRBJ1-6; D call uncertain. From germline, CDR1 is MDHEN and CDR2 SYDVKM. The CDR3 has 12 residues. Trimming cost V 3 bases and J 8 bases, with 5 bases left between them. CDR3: CASSFSDSPLHF. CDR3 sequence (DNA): TGTGCCAGCAGTTTTTCAGATTCACCCCTCCACTTT.

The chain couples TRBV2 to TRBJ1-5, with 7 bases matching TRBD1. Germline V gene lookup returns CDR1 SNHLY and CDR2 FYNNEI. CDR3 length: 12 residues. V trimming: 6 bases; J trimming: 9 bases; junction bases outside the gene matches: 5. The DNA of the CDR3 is TGTGCCAGCAGAGGGGGCGACGGGCCCCAGCATTTT. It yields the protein CASRGGDGPQHF.

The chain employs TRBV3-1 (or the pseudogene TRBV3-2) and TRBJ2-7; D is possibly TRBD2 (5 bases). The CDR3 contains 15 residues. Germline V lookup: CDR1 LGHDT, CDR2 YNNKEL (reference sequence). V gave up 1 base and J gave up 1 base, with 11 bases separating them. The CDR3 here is CASSQGSEGSYEQYF. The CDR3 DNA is TGTGCCAGCAGCCAAGGGTCCGAGGGTTCCTACGAGCAGTACTTC.

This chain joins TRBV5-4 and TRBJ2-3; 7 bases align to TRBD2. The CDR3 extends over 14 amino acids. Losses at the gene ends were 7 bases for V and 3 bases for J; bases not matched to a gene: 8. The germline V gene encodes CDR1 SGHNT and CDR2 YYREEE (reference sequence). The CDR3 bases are TGTGCCAGCGCCTACCAGGGAGGGACAGATACGCAGTATTTT. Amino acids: CASAYQGGTDTQYF.

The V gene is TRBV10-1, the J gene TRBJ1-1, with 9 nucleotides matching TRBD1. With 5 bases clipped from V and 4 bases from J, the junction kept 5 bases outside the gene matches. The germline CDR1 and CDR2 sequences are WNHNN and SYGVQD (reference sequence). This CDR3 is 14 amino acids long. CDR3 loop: CASSSTGGFTEAFF. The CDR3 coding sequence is TGCGCCAGCAGTTCAACAGGGGGCTTCACTGAAGCTTTCTTT.

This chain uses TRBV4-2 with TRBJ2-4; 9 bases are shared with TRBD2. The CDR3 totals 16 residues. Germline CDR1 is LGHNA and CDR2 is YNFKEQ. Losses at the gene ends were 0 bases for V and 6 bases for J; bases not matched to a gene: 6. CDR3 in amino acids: CASSQDLAGGVNIQYF. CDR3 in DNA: TGTGCCAGCAGCCAAGATTTGGCGGGGGGGGTAAACATTCAGTACTTC.

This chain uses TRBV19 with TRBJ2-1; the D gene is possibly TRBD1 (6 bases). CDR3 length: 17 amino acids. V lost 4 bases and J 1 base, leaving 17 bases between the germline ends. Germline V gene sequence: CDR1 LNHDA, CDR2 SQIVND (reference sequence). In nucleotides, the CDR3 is TGTGCCAGTAGTAATTTCCGGGACACCACATCCTACAATGAGCAGTTCTTC. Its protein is CASSNFRDTTSYNEQFF.

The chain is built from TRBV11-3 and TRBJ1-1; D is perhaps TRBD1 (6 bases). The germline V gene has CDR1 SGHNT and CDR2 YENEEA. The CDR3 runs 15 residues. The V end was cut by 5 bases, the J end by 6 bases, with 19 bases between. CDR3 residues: CASSVTGTLASEAFF. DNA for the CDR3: TGTGCCAGCAGCGTTACAGGGACGTTGGCGTCTGAAGCTTTCTTT.

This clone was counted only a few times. CDR3 DNA sequence: TGTGCCAGCTCTTCTAGCGGGACAAACACCGGGGAGCTGTTTTTT. This gives the protein CASSSSGTNTGELFF. The genes are TRBV9 and TRBJ2-2, with 9 bases identical to TRBD2. With 7 bases clipped from V and 2 bases from J, the junction kept 6 bases outside the gene matches. The CDR3 has 15 residues. Looked up from germline, CDR1 is SGDLS and CDR2 is YYNGEE.

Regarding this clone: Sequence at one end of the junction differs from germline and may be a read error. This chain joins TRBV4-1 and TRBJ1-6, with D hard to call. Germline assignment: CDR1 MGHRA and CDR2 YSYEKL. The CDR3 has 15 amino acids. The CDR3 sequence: CASSPYSSYNLPLHF. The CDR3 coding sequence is TGCGCCAGCAGCCCTTATAGCTCCTATAATTTACCCCTCCACTTT.

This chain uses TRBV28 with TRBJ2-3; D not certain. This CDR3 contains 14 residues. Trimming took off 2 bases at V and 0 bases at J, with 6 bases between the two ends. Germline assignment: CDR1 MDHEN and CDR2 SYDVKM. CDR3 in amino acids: CASSLEVSTDTQYF. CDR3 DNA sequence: TGTGCCAGCAGTTTAGAGGTTAGCACAGATACGCAGTATTTT.

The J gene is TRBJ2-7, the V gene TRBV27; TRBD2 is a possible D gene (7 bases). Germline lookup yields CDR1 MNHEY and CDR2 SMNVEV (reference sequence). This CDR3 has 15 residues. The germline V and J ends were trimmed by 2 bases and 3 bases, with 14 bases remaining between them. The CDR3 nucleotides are TGTGCCAGCAGTTTAAAAGGGGGGGGGTACTACGAGCAGTACTTC. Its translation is CASSLKGGGYYEQYF.